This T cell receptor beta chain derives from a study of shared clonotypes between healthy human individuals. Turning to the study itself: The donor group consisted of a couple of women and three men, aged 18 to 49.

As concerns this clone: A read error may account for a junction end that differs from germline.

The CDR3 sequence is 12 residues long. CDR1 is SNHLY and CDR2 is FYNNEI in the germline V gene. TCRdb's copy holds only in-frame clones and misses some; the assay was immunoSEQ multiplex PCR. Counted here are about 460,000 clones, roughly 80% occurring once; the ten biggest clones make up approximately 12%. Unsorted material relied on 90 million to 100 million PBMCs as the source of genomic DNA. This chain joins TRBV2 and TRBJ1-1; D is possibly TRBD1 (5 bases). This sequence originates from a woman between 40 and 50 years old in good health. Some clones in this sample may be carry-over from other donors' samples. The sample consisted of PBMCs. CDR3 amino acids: CASKRGRTEAFF. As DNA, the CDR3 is TGTGCCAGCAAGAGGGGTAGGACTGAAGCTTTCTTC.